These T cell receptor beta chains were read from a single sample in a study of blood T cell repertoires in COVID-19. The method was immunoSEQ multiplex PCR; TCRdb's version includes in-frame clones alone and lacks a portion of them. Here the sample spans roughly 180,000 clones, approximately 80% being singletons. Sequenced: PBMCs or T cells enriched from blood (not recorded which). Receptors originate from a man aged 60 to 75 who had been exposed to COVID-19. Both conserved end residues are part of each CDR3. A D gene is named only where the DNA matches it firmly. Only some rows state a clone size, as once, few, many or a class for expanded clones.

d_call	cdr3_length	v_call	clone_size	j_call	cdr3_aa	cdr3_nt
TRBD1	13	TRBV19	once	TRBJ1-1	CASEGQGLTEAFF	TGTGCCAGTGAAGGACAGGGCCTGACTGAAGCTTTCTTT
.	12	TRBV7-9	.	TRBJ2-7	CASSLSGYEQYF	TGTGCCAGCAGCTTGAGCGGGTACGAGCAGTACTTC
TRBD2	15	TRBV9	once	TRBJ2-2	CASSLTSGYTGELFF	TGTGCCAGCAGCCTGACTAGCGGTTACACCGGGGAGCTGTTTTTT
TRBD1	15	TRBV12-5	.	TRBJ2-2	CASGFGDRGAGELFF	TGTGCTAGTGGTTTCGGGGACAGGGGCGCCGGGGAGCTGTTTTTT
.	14	TRBV27	.	TRBJ2-7	CASSLRGQPYEQYF	TGTGCCAGCAGTTTAAGGGGACAACCCTACGAGCAGTACTTC
TRBD1	13	TRBV7-6	.	TRBJ1-2	CASSSDRFNGYTF	TGTGCCAGCAGCTCGGACAGGTTTAATGGCTACACCTTC
TRBD1	13	TRBV7-6	.	TRBJ1-2	CASSPVQGATYTF	TGTGCCAGCAGCCCGGTCCAGGGGGCTACCTACACCTTC
.	15	TRBV4-1	.	TRBJ1-3	CASSRLEAGGNTIYF	TGCGCCAGCAGCCGGTTGGAAGCAGGAGGAAACACCATATATTTT
.	14	TRBV14	.	TRBJ2-3	CASSQSSSTDTQYF	TGTGCCAGCAGCCAATCTTCGAGCACAGATACGCAGTATTTT
TRBD1	14	TRBV3-1/TRBV3-2	.	TRBJ1-2	CASSPDRVNYGYTF	TGTGCCAGCAGCCCTGACAGGGTTAACTATGGCTACACCTTC
TRBD2	14	TRBV30	.	TRBJ2-1	CAWSGLAPYNEQFF	TGTGCCTGGAGTGGACTAGCGCCCTACAATGAGCAGTTCTTC
.	14	TRBV19	once	TRBJ2-1	CASSMGLIYNEQFF	TGTGCCAGTAGTATGGGCCTTATCTACAATGAGCAGTTCTTC
TRBD1	16	TRBV19	.	TRBJ1-1	CASRPGLNRGGTEAFF	TGTGCCAGTAGGCCGGGTCTCAACAGGGGAGGCACTGAAGCTTTCTTT